This is a list of T cell receptor beta chains from one sample in a study of molecular identifiers for immune sequencing clone quantification. Each CDR3 protein gets one entry after TCRdb re-called the PCR reads with MiXCR. The sample includes over 70,000 distinct CDR3 sequences, around a quarter seen only once; the top ten take roughly 0.76%. The sequenced sample consisted of naive CD8+ T cells from blood, with Jurkat cell RNA spiked in. These receptors originate from a human donor in good health. Some libraries in this study had Jurkat cell RNA spiked in. The CDR3 runs from the conserved cysteine through the conserved F or W. Fields, in order: D gene, V gene, clone size, J gene, CDR3 protein. The D gene is left open where the match is weak. Expanded clones get a size class; other rows say once, few or many, or leave the size out.

>-|TRBV12-3/TRBV12-4|many|TRBJ1-2
CASSTRIDNYGYTF
>TRBD2|TRBV5-1|many|TRBJ2-7
CASSFGAGTIYEQYF
>-|TRBV6-2/TRBV6-3|-|TRBJ2-7
CASRGTFPPYEQYF
>-|TRBV7-9|many|TRBJ2-4
CASSPTDPLAKNIQYF
>TRBD2|TRBV7-9|-|TRBJ2-3
CASSSVERESDTQYF
>-|TRBV5-1|few|TRBJ2-3
CASSGKSTGYTDTQYF
>-|TRBV6-5|many|TRBJ2-3
CASSVTESTDTQYF
>-|TRBV5-1|many|TRBJ2-5
CASSRWAGEQETQYF
>-|TRBV21-1|many|TRBJ2-3
CASMGGTGGSSDTQYF
>TRBD2|TRBV23-1|many|TRBJ2-7
CASSLNPTSGTYEQYF
>-|TRBV7-3|many|TRBJ2-3
CASSLERISTDTQYF
>-|TRBV12-3/TRBV12-4|many|TRBJ2-2
CASSLGAGELFF
>-|TRBV24-1|many|TRBJ2-3
CATSLGGADTQYF
>-|TRBV7-9|few|TRBJ2-1
CASHGSYNEQFF
>TRBD1|TRBV28|many|TRBJ1-1
CASSTRTGAFF
>-|TRBV5-8|many|TRBJ2-4
CASSLAFSENIQYF
>-|TRBV9|-|TRBJ1-1
CASSVGWGENTEAFF
>-|TRBV7-9|few|TRBJ2-5
CASSLALPYQETQYF
>-|TRBV20-1|few|TRBJ2-1
CSALDTGFWDEQFF
>-|TRBV4-3|-|TRBJ2-4
CARGPTAAGAPKNIQYF
>-|TRBV7-3|once|TRBJ2-1
CASSLGVRTVSNEQFF
>-|TRBV27|-|TRBJ1-4
CASSSLWGTLGEKLFF
>TRBD1|TRBV6-2/TRBV6-3|-|TRBJ2-7
CARLIQTGAAYEQYF
>TRBD1|TRBV15|-|TRBJ2-7
CATGKDRVLYEQYF
>-|TRBV12-3/TRBV12-4|many|TRBJ1-1
CASSLTDSNTEAFF
>-|TRBV9|-|TRBJ2-6
CASSDPAQRASGANVLTF
>-|TRBV7-3|many|TRBJ1-6
CASSSMGGNSPLHF
>-|TRBV19|many|TRBJ1-5
CASWGLGNQPQHF
>-|TRBV12-3/TRBV12-4|-|TRBJ2-2
CASSLTTNTGELFF
>TRBD1|TRBV28|many|TRBJ2-7
CASSPRDSSYEQYF
>TRBD1|TRBV11-2|-|TRBJ2-7
CASSFHPGQPYEQYF
>TRBD2|TRBV29-1|many|TRBJ2-1
CSVEDLMGTSTGEQFF
>-|TRBV19|many|TRBJ1-5
CASSMGYVDSNQPQHF
>-|TRBV12-3/TRBV12-4|few|TRBJ2-3
CASSPSPRTDTQYF
>TRBD1|TRBV4-1|-|TRBJ1-1
CASSRDRAENTEAFF
>-|TRBV9|-|TRBJ2-6
CASSVEASSGANVLTF
>TRBD1|TRBV12-3/TRBV12-4|-|TRBJ2-7
CASTMDRVSFYEQYF
>-|TRBV6-1|few|TRBJ2-3
CASSDTRGWATDTQYF
>-|TRBV7-9|many|TRBJ1-1
CASSLARVNTEAFF
>TRBD2|TRBV29-1|few|TRBJ2-1
CSVEWASGVYNEQFF
>-|TRBV7-9|many|TRBJ2-7
CASSLRGGPYEQYF
>-|TRBV4-1|many|TRBJ1-3
CASSQDPLMGGVSGNTIYF
>TRBD2|TRBV7-9|-|TRBJ2-3
CACSLSSGSTDTQYF
>TRBD2|TRBV7-2|many|TRBJ2-1
CASSLPRVAGGPGEQFF
>-|TRBV5-1|many|TRBJ2-7
CASKEGPYEQYF
>-|TRBV20-1|once|TRBJ1-2
CSARARHVGSLSYTF
>-|TRBV13|-|TRBJ1-1
CASSLRGLGGTEAFF
>-|TRBV12-3/TRBV12-4|-|TRBJ2-3
CACSSLFLRGSTDTQYF
>TRBD2|TRBV28|many|TRBJ2-7
CASISIWSGRRETYEQYF
>TRBD2|TRBV7-9|-|TRBJ2-7
CASRSGGPGVGQYF
>-|TRBV28|many|TRBJ2-3
CASSLPGRTILGTDTQYF
>-|TRBV7-3|few|TRBJ2-1
CASSGLGGGPYNEQFF
>-|TRBV28|-|TRBJ2-7
CASSSTGTTYEQYF
>-|TRBV6-2/TRBV6-3|-|TRBJ2-5
CASWEVRETQYF